The 9 T cell receptor beta chains in this list originate from one sample, sequenced in a study of shared clonotypes between healthy human individuals. Repertoires were generated with immunoSEQ multiplex PCR, while TCRdb's copy carries only in-frame clones and drops some. This sample has about 700,000 clones, with around 67% found just once. Sequencing was carried out using memory CD4+ T cells sorted from blood. Subset noted: CD45RA-negative fraction. The receptors here all came from a woman in her twenties or thirties in good health.

V and J are TRBV10-2 and TRBJ2-7; 7 bases agree with TRBD1. This CDR3 region has 14 residues. Trimming removed 7 bases from V and 3 bases from J; junction bases left unmatched: 9. Germline V CDR1 and CDR2: WSHSY, SAAADI. CDR3 in amino acids: CASNDRVGFYEQYF. The DNA for the CDR3 is TGCGCCAGCAACGACAGGGTGGGATTCTACGAGCAGTACTTC.

The chain recombines TRBV7-9 with TRBJ2-5, with 10 positions matching TRBD2. The V gene's germline CDR1 is SEHNR and CDR2 FQNEAQ (reference sequence). V was pared by 1 base and J by 2 bases, with 10 bases of the junction left unmatched. The CDR3 consists of 18 residues. The CDR3 region is CASSLEGGLAGGQETQYF. As DNA, the CDR3 is TGTGCCAGCAGCTTAGAGGGGGGATTAGCGGGAGGACAAGAGACCCAGTACTTC.

The V and J genes are TRBV7-9 and TRBJ2-4; perhaps TRBD2 as D (6 bases). The ends were cut back, 6 bases at V and 0 bases at J, with 12 bases in the middle. The germline gives CDR1 SEHNR, CDR2 FQNEAQ (reference sequence). The CDR3 spans 15 residues. DNA for the CDR3: TGTGCCAGCAGTCCATGGGGAGGAGCCAAAAACATTCAGTACTTC. Its protein is CASSPWGGAKNIQYF.

The chain recombines TRBV4-1 with TRBJ2-7; possible D gene TRBD1, 5 bases. Trimming cost V 0 bases and J 1 base, with 19 bases left between them. The germline V gene has CDR1 MGHRA and CDR2 YSYEKL. This CDR3 has 18 residues. Here the CDR3 reads CASSQERIDSTPSYEQYF. CDR3 DNA sequence: TGCGCCAGCAGCCAAGAACGAATTGACAGTACCCCTTCCTACGAGCAGTACTTC.

This clone has a single count. CDR3 nucleotide sequence: TGTGCCAGCCGTGGATACAGTAGTTACGAGCAGTACTTC. It yields the protein CASRGYSSYEQYF. The V and J genes are TRBV28 and TRBJ2-7; D is undetermined. Trimming pared 8 bases from V and 4 bases from J, leaving 15 bases between. Germline CDR1 and CDR2: MDHEN and SYDVKM. The CDR3 runs 13 residues.

This clone was seen only once. This chain connects TRBV6-5 to TRBJ1-3, with D unresolved. The germline CDR1 and CDR2 sequences are MNHEY and SVGAGI. The CDR3 is 15 residues long. V lost 6 bases and J lost 4, with 16 bases in between. CDR3 sequence: CASRDPWRAGNTIYF. In nucleotides, the CDR3 is TGTGCCAGCAGGGACCCTTGGAGGGCCGGAAACACCATATATTTT.

This clone was found many times. The chain combines TRBV19 with TRBJ1-2, with D perhaps TRBD1 (5 bases). The CDR3 is 14 residues long. Trimming took off 10 bases at V and 1 base at J, with 16 bases between the two ends. CDR1 LNHDA and CDR2 SQIVND come from the germline V gene (reference sequence). The CDR3: CATEGRGRNYGYTF. Here the CDR3 DNA reads TGTGCCACCGAGGGACGGGGCCGTAACTATGGCTACACCTTC. Together with reference TRBV19 and TRBJ1-2, the CDR3 gives the full variable domain: DGGITQSPKYLFRKEGQNVTLSCEQNLNHDAMYWYRQDPGQGLRLIYYSQIVNDFQKGDIAEGYSVSREKKESFPLTVTSAQKNPTAFYLCATEGRGRNYGYTFGSGTRLTVV.

The gene calls are TRBV5-1 and TRBJ2-7, with 7 bases fitting TRBD2. The CDR3 covers 13 residues. After removal of 4 bases from V and 6 bases from J, the junction contained 7 bases not matched to a gene. In germline, CDR1 is SGHRS, CDR2 YFSETQ. In DNA form, the CDR3 reads TGCGCCAGCAGCGTGGGAGGGTCAAGCGAGCAGTACTTC. It codes for CASSVGGSSEQYF. The complete variable domain, with remaining parts taken from reference TRBV5-1 and TRBJ2-7, reads KAGVTQTPRYLIKTRGQQVTLSCSPISGHRSVSWYQQTPGQGLQFLFEYFSETQRNKGNFPGRFSGRQFSNSRSEMNVSTLELGDSALYLCASSVGGSSEQYFGPGTRLTVT.

Only a few counts were recorded for this clone. V and J are TRBV7-8 and TRBJ1-1, with 7 bases identical to TRBD1. CDR1 is SGHVS, CDR2 FQNEAQ, per germline. J was trimmed by 6 bases and V by 5 bases; bases with no gene match: 12. This CDR3 region has 15 residues. The CDR3 region is CASSKIQGLIAEAFF. The CDR3 nucleotides read TGTGCCAGCAGCAAGATACAGGGGTTGATTGCTGAAGCTTTCTTT.